The T cell receptor beta chain described here comes from a study of cytomegalovirus exposure and HLA in healthy donors. The PCR used 60 Vbeta and 13 Jbeta primers. Produced via immunoSEQ multiplex PCR; TCRdb's table is partial and in-frame only. The table lists about 110,000 clones. Germline V lookup: CDR1 LGHNA, CDR2 YSLEER. This CDR3 has 18 amino acids. Trimming cost V 0 bases and J 0 bases; bases outside gene matches: 5. The receptor comes from a man aged 30-40 years in good health and CMV-seronegative. The material sequenced was PBMCs. The rearrangement uses TRBV4-3 and TRBJ2-2, with 9 bases matching TRBD1. CDR3 residues: CASSQDRRQGANTGELFF. Here the CDR3 DNA reads TGCGCCAGCAGCCAAGATAGACGACAGGGGGCGAACACCGGGGAGCTGTTTTTT.